A selection of T cell receptor beta chains follows, all from one sample in a study of T-cell memory formation after mild COVID-19. TCRdb ran MiXCR on the 5' RACE reads and lists one entry per CDR3 protein. Of about 560,000 distinct CDR3 sequences listed, around 17% are singletons. The sequenced sample consisted of PBMCs or a T cell subset sorted from them (not recorded which). The receptors come from an adult woman who had mild COVID-19 (a few samples of this study predate the infection). Cell type and time point are not known. CDR3s leave out the opening cysteine and the closing phenylalanine or tryptophan. The order of the fields is J gene, V gene, CDR3 protein.

>TRBJ2-5|TRBV29-1
SSGQGETQY
>TRBJ2-3|TRBV7-3
ASSLRAAGSTDTQY
>TRBJ1-4|TRBV19
ASSMRTQRTEKLF
>TRBJ2-3|TRBV4-2
ASSQAVPDTQY
>TRBJ1-1|TRBV20-1
SALVARIGSPEAF
>TRBJ2-4|TRBV6-6
ASSYRTGGPKNIQY
>TRBJ1-2|TRBV21-1
ASGRRNYGYT
>TRBJ1-1|TRBV20-1
SARGSGTRGAF
>TRBJ2-7|TRBV6-5
ASSSTGWAYEQY
>TRBJ1-5|TRBV6-2/TRBV6-3
ASSMDRVGNQPQH
>TRBJ2-7|TRBV20-1
SARGPTVYEQY
>TRBJ2-7|TRBV5-1
ASSPHDSHTYEQY
>TRBJ2-1|TRBV12-3/TRBV12-4
ASSFTQNNEQF
>TRBJ2-6|TRBV5-5
ASSLIQNSGANVLT
>TRBJ2-1|TRBV12-3/TRBV12-4
ASSSGIYNEQF
>TRBJ1-1|TRBV5-5
ASSPQANTEAF
>TRBJ1-5|TRBV4-1
ASRRDIGTGPIVLNQPQH
>TRBJ2-5|TRBV5-1
ASSLAGQKETQY
>TRBJ1-2|TRBV27
ASSLFGGTGYGYT
>TRBJ2-1|TRBV4-3
ASSQALVAYNEQF
>TRBJ2-7|TRBV19
ASRRTGAPSSYEQY
>TRBJ2-2|TRBV24-1
ATSDLSGNGELF
>TRBJ2-5|TRBV27
ASSLALLGTQY
>TRBJ2-7|TRBV12-3/TRBV12-4
ASSTGTPSVQY
>TRBJ1-2|TRBV5-1
ASSSWTGEFYGYT
>TRBJ2-2|TRBV12-3/TRBV12-4
ASSFHLGTSTGELF
>TRBJ2-5|TRBV5-1
ASSPSPEETQY
>TRBJ2-1|TRBV5-1
ASSQSRGEDEQF
>TRBJ2-2|TRBV19
ASSTSPGQGNGELF
>TRBJ1-6|TRBV28
ASSLTGVFPYSPLH
>TRBJ2-1|TRBV4-2
ASSQAENNEQF
>TRBJ2-7|TRBV6-2/TRBV6-3
ASSYQTSGKYEQY